These T cell receptor beta chains were read from a single sample in a study of beta chain features in type 1 diabetes. The method was immunoSEQ multiplex PCR; TCRdb's version includes in-frame clones alone and lacks a portion of them. This table holds 810,000 or so clones, about a sixth found once. Material for sequencing was naive CD4+ T cells from blood. These receptors came from a woman younger than 35 in good health. The CDR3 runs from the conserved cysteine through the conserved F or W. The D gene is left open where the match is weak. Only part of the rows carry a size: once, few, many, or a class if the clone is expanded.

TRBV6-1	few	TRBD1	13	TRBJ1-1	CASRSTGGSEAFF	TGTGCCAGCAGGTCAACAGGGGGCTCTGAAGCTTTCTTT
TRBV7-9	few	TRBD1	14	TRBJ1-2	CASSLGQENYGYTF	TGTGCCAGCAGCTTGGGACAGGAGAACTATGGCTACACCTTC
TRBV7-2	.	TRBD2	15	TRBJ2-1	CASSLGLAGDNEQFF	TGTGCCAGCAGCCTGGGACTAGCGGGAGACAATGAGCAGTTCTTC
TRBV10-3	few	TRBD1	12	TRBJ2-7	CAITGTGYEQYF	TGTGCCATAACCGGGACAGGGTACGAGCAGTACTTC
TRBV27	few	TRBD1	14	TRBJ1-2	CASSPGDRPYGYTF	TGTGCCAGCAGTCCCGGGGACAGACCCTATGGCTACACCTTC
TRBV7-3	few	TRBD2	17	TRBJ2-3	CASSLKARGRAADTQYF	TGTGCCAGCAGCTTAAAGGCGCGCGGGAGGGCCGCAGATACGCAGTATTTT
TRBV11-2	few	TRBD2	15	TRBJ2-1	CASSKLAGRNNEQFF	TGTGCCAGCAGCAAACTAGCGGGCCGAAACAATGAGCAGTTCTTC
TRBV7-2	.	TRBD2	15	TRBJ2-1	CASSPRLAGGDEQFF	TGTGCCAGCAGCCCCCGGCTAGCGGGAGGCGATGAGCAGTTCTTC
TRBV29-1	few	.	14	TRBJ1-1	CSVRGLHMNTEAFF	TGCAGCGTCAGAGGGCTCCACATGAACACTGAAGCTTTCTTT
TRBV5-1	.	.	14	TRBJ2-7	CASSLVDTGYEQYF	TGCGCCAGCAGCTTGGTTGACACGGGCTACGAGCAGTACTTC
TRBV27	.	TRBD1	15	TRBJ2-7	CASSLGTGERYEQYF	TGTGCCAGCAGTTTAGGGACAGGGGAGCGCTACGAGCAGTACTTC
TRBV5-1	.	TRBD1	14	TRBJ2-5	CASSRDRASETQYF	TGCGCCAGCAGCCGCGACAGGGCCAGTGAGACCCAGTACTTC
TRBV6-6	.	.	14	TRBJ1-2	CASSYGAPPLGYTF	TGTGCCAGCAGTTACGGAGCGCCGCCCCTTGGCTACACCTTC
TRBV7-8	few	.	13	TRBJ2-5	CASSTGGRETQYF	TGTGCCAGCAGTACAGGAGGCCGGGAGACCCAGTACTTC
TRBV6-6	few	.	14	TRBJ2-5	CASSYGSRWETQYF	TGTGCCAGCAGTTACGGGTCTCGTTGGGAGACCCAGTACTTC
TRBV6-5	.	.	15	TRBJ2-1	CASSYSSGVLGEQFF	TGTGCCAGCAGTTACTCGAGTGGTGTCCTGGGTGAGCAGTTCTTC
TRBV27	few	TRBD2	17	TRBJ2-2	CASSSGLAGVFIGELFF	TGTGCCAGCAGTTCTGGACTAGCGGGAGTTTTCATCGGGGAGCTGTTTTTT
TRBV18	few	.	16	TRBJ1-5	CASSPGLAALDQPQHF	TGTGCCAGCTCACCGGGGTTGGCAGCCCTCGATCAGCCCCAGCATTTT
TRBV28	few	.	14	TRBJ2-5	CASSYRDPGGTQYF	TGTGCCAGCAGTTACCGGGACCCCGGGGGGACCCAGTACTTC
TRBV6-1	.	.	14	TRBJ2-1	CASRGYTFGNEQFF	TGTGCCAGCAGGGGGTACACCTTTGGGAATGAGCAGTTCTTC
TRBV6-5	.	TRBD2	13	TRBJ2-1	CASTLAGGNEQFF	TGTGCCAGCACCCTAGCGGGAGGAAATGAGCAGTTCTTC
TRBV2	.	.	12	TRBJ2-1	CASSISYNEQFF	TGTGCCAGCAGTATAAGTTATAATGAGCAGTTCTTC
TRBV4-3	.	TRBD2	16	TRBJ2-1	CASSQQIAGGINEQFF	TGCGCCAGCAGCCAACAAATAGCGGGAGGGATCAATGAGCAGTTCTTC
TRBV7-6	few	TRBD2	18	TRBJ2-5	CASSLEASGRATQETQYF	TGTGCCAGCAGCTTAGAGGCTAGCGGGAGGGCCACTCAAGAGACCCAGTACTTC
TRBV5-1	.	TRBD1	15	TRBJ1-4	CASSSGTGNVEKLFF	TGCGCCAGCAGCTCCGGGACAGGGAATGTGGAAAAACTGTTTTTT